The TCR beta chain under discussion was sequenced for a study of cytomegalovirus exposure and HLA in healthy donors. The PCR used 60 Vbeta and 13 Jbeta primers. This table comes from immunoSEQ multiplex PCR, and its TCRdb copy is limited to in-frame clones, with some not included. The profile shows fewer than 200,000 clones, 75% to 90% of them singletons. In its sample, this clone was seen a few times. This receptor was obtained from a young man in good health and CMV-seronegative. The sequenced sample consisted of PBMCs.

The CDR3 sequence: CASSLVVTAQETQYF. CDR3 DNA sequence: TGTGCCAGCAGCTTAGTCGTTACAGCCCAAGAGACCCAGTACTTC. The chain carries TRBV7-2 and TRBJ2-5, with D hard to call. Germline lookup yields CDR1 SGHTA and CDR2 FQGNSA. V lost 1 base and J 1 base, leaving 10 bases between the germline ends. The CDR3 runs 15 residues.